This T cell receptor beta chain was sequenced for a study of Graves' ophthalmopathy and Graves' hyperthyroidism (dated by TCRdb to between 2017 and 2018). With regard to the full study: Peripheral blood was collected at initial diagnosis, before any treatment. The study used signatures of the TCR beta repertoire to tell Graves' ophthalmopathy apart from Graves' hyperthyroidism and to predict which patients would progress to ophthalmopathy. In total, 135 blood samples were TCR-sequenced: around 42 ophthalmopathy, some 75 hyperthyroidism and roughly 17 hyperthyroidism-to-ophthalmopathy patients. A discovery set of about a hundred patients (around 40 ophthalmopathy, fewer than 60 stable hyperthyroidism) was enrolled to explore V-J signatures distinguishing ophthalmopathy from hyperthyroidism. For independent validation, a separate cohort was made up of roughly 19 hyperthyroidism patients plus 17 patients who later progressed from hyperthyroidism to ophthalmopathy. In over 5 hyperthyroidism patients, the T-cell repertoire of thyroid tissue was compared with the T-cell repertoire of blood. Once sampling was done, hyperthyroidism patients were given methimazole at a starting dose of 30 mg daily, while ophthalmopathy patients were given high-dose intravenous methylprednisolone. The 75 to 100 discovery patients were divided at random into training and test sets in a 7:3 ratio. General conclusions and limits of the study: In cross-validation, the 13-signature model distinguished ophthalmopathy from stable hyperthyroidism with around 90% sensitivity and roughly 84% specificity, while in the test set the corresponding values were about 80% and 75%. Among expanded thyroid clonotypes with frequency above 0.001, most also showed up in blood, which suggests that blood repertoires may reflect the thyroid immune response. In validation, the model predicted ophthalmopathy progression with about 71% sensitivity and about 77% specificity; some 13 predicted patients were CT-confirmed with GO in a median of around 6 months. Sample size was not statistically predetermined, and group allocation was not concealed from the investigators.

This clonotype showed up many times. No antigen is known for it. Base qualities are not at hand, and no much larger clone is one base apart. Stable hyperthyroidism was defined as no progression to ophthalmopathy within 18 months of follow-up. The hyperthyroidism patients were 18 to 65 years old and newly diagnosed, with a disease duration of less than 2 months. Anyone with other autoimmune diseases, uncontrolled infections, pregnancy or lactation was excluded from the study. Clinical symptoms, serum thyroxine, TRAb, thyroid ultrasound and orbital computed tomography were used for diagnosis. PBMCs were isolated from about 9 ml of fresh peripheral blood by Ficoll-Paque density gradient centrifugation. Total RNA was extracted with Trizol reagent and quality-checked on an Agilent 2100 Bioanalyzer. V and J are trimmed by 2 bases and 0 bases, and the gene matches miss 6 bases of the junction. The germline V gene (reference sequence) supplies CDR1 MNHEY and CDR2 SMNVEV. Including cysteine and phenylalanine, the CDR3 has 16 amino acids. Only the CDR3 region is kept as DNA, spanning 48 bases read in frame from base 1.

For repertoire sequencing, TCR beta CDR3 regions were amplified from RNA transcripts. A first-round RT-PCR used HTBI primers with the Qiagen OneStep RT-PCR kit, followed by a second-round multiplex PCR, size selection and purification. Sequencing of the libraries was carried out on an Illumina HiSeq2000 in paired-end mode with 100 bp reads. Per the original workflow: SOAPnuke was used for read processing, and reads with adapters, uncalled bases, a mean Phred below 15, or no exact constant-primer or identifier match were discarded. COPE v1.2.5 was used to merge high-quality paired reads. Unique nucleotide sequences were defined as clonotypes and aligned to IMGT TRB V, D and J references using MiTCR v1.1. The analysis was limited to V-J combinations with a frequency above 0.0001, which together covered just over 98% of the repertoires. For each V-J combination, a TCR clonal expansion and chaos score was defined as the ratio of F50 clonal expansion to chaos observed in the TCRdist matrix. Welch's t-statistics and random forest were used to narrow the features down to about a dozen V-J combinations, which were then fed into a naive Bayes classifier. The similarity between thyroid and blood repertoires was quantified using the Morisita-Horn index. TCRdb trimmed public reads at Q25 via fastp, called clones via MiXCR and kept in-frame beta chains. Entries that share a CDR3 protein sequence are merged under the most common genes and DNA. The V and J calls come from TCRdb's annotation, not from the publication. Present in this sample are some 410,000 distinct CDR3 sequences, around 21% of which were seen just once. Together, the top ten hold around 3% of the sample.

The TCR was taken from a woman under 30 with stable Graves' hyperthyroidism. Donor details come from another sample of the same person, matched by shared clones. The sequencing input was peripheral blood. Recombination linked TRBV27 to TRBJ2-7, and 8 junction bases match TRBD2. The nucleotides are TGTGCCAGCAGTTTAGGAACTAGCGGCAGCTCCTACGAGCAGTACTTC. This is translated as CASSLGTSGSSYEQYF.